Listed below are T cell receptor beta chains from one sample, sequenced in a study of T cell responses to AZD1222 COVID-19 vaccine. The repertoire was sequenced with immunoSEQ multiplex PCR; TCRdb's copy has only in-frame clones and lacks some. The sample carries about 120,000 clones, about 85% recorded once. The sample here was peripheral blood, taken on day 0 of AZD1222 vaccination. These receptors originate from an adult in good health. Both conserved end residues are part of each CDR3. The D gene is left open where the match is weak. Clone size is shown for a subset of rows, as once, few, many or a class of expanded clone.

CDR3aa: CASSFAGRPGDTQYF; CDR3nt: TGTGCCAGCAGTTTCGCGGGCCGACCCGGAGATACGCAGTATTTT; abundance: .; v_gene: TRBV28; j_gene: TRBJ2-3; d_gene: .
CDR3aa: CASSFTPGTVYEQYF; CDR3nt: TGTGCCAGCAGTTTTACCCCCGGGACAGTATACGAGCAGTACTTC; abundance: .; v_gene: TRBV28; j_gene: TRBJ2-7; d_gene: TRBD1
CDR3aa: CASSGAVGGADGYTF; CDR3nt: TGTGCCAGCAGCGGCGCTGTCGGGGGCGCAGACGGCTACACCTTC; abundance: .; v_gene: TRBV27; j_gene: TRBJ1-2; d_gene: .
CDR3aa: CASSPQTTVGNPNEQFF; CDR3nt: TGTGCCAGCTCACCCCAAACGACAGTTGGCAATCCCAATGAGCAGTTCTTC; abundance: .; v_gene: TRBV18; j_gene: TRBJ2-1; d_gene: .
CDR3aa: CASSPPLPAGEQYF; CDR3nt: TGTGCCAGCTCACCTCCCCTCCCCGCCGGTGAGCAGTACTTC; abundance: .; v_gene: TRBV18; j_gene: TRBJ2-7; d_gene: .
CDR3aa: CASIRTGNAEKLFF; CDR3nt: TGTGCCAGCATCCGGACAGGGAACGCTGAAAAACTGTTTTTT; abundance: few; v_gene: TRBV28; j_gene: TRBJ1-4; d_gene: TRBD1
CDR3aa: CASSPTGTVNTEAFF; CDR3nt: TGCGCCAGCAGCCCAACGGGGACAGTTAACACTGAAGCTTTCTTT; abundance: .; v_gene: TRBV5-1; j_gene: TRBJ1-1; d_gene: TRBD1
CDR3aa: CASSFQGQVYSNQPQHF; CDR3nt: TGTGCCAGCAGTTTTCAGGGACAGGTTTATAGCAATCAGCCCCAGCATTTT; abundance: .; v_gene: TRBV28; j_gene: TRBJ1-5; d_gene: TRBD1
CDR3aa: CASSLALETNEKLFF; CDR3nt: TGTGCCAGCAGCTTAGCCCTAGAAACTAATGAAAAACTGTTTTTT; abundance: .; v_gene: TRBV7-9; j_gene: TRBJ1-4; d_gene: .
CDR3aa: CSASSSAEAFF; CDR3nt: TGCAGTGCTAGTAGCAGCGCTGAAGCTTTCTTT; abundance: .; v_gene: TRBV20-1; j_gene: TRBJ1-1; d_gene: .
CDR3aa: CASSLLGDYGYTF; CDR3nt: TGTGCCAGCAGCTTATTGGGGGACTATGGCTACACCTTC; abundance: once; v_gene: TRBV7-3; j_gene: TRBJ1-2; d_gene: .
CDR3aa: CASMWDFAGNTIYF; CDR3nt: TGTGCCAGCATGTGGGATTTCGCTGGAAACACCATATATTTT; abundance: .; v_gene: TRBV7-9; j_gene: TRBJ1-3; d_gene: .
CDR3aa: CASLSAGETQYF; CDR3nt: TGTGCCAGCTTATCGGCAGGAGAGACCCAGTACTTC; abundance: .; v_gene: TRBV12-3/TRBV12-4; j_gene: TRBJ2-5; d_gene: .
CDR3aa: CASSPPSLGPGEQYF; CDR3nt: TGTGCCAGCAGCCCTCCCTCCTTGGGGCCGGGCGAGCAGTACTTC; abundance: .; v_gene: TRBV7-9; j_gene: TRBJ2-7; d_gene: .
CDR3aa: CATSRDSSATQNQPQHF; CDR3nt: TGTGCCACCAGCAGAGATTCGTCGGCGACCCAGAATCAGCCCCAGCATTTT; abundance: .; v_gene: TRBV15; j_gene: TRBJ1-5; d_gene: .
CDR3aa: CASSLDRKNGYTF; CDR3nt: TGTGCCAGCAGTTTAGACAGGAAGAATGGCTACACCTTC; abundance: .; v_gene: TRBV28; j_gene: TRBJ1-2; d_gene: .
CDR3aa: CSASNGNQPQHF; CDR3nt: TGCAGTGCTAGTAACGGGAATCAGCCCCAGCATTTT; abundance: .; v_gene: TRBV20-1; j_gene: TRBJ1-5; d_gene: .
CDR3aa: CASSQGPDNSPLHF; CDR3nt: TGTGCCAGCAGTCAAGGACCTGATAATTCACCCCTCCACTTT; abundance: .; v_gene: TRBV6-1; j_gene: TRBJ1-6; d_gene: .
CDR3aa: CASSGGLGTDTQYF; CDR3nt: TGTGCCAGCTCCGGGGGATTGGGCACAGATACGCAGTATTTT; abundance: .; v_gene: TRBV28; j_gene: TRBJ2-3; d_gene: .
CDR3aa: CSAGGNIQYF; CDR3nt: TGCAGCGCGGGGGGAAACATTCAGTACTTC; abundance: .; v_gene: TRBV29-1; j_gene: TRBJ2-4; d_gene: TRBD2